This T cell receptor beta chain was recorded in a study of blood T cell repertoires in COVID-19. Using immunoSEQ multiplex PCR, the repertoire was profiled, and TCRdb retains in-frame clones only, with some absent. The table lists about 220,000 clones, 65% to 85% of them singletons. V gave up 5 bases and J gave up 3 bases, with 14 bases separating them. The CDR3 consists of 14 residues. Germline CDR1 reads SEHNR; CDR2 reads FQNEAQ (reference sequence). This TCR came from a woman aged 60-70 years with acute or convalescent COVID-19. Sequencing used peripheral blood. The V and J genes are TRBV7-9 and TRBJ2-7, with D unclear. The CDR3 spells CASSPPTRNYEQYF. In DNA, the CDR3 is TGTGCCAGCAGCCCCCCGACACGAAACTACGAGCAGTACTTC.